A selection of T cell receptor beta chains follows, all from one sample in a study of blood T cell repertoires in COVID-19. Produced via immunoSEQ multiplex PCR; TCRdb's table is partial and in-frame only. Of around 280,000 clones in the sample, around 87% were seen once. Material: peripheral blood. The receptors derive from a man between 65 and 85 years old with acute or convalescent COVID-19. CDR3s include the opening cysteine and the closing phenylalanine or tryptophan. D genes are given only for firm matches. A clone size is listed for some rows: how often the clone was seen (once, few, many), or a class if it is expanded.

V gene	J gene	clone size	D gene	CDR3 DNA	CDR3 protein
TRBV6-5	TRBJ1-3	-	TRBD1	TGTGCCAGCAGTACTAGCAGGGGGTCCGGAAACACCATATATTTT	CASSTSRGSGNTIYF
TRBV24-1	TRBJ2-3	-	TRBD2	TGTGCCACCAGTGATTCCTGGACTAGCGGGACGACAGATACGCAGTATTTT	CATSDSWTSGTTDTQYF
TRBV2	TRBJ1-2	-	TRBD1	TGTGCCAGCTTGTCAGGACAGGGGGCCGCTGGCTACACCTTC	CASLSGQGAAGYTF
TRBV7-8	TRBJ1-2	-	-	TGTGCCAGCAGCCTCTCACAAACCATAGCCAGGGACTATGGCTACACCTTC	CASSLSQTIARDYGYTF
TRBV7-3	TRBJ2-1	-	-	TGTGCCAGCAGCTTTGGACTCTACAATGAGCAGTTCTTC	CASSFGLYNEQFF
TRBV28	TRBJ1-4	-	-	TGTGCCAGCAGTTTATTGCAGGGATTAAGTGAAAAACTGTTTTTT	CASSLLQGLSEKLFF
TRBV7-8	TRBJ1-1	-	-	TGTGCCAGCAGCTTTCGCGGAGGGTGGGGCACTGAAGCTTTCTTT	CASSFRGGWGTEAFF
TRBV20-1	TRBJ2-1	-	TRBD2	TGCAGTGCTAGTTGGCTAGCGGGAGACAATGAGCAGTTCTTC	CSASWLAGDNEQFF
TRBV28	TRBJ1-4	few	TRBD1	TGTGCCAGCCGAGACCCGACAGGGCCTGTTGCCGAAAAACTGTTTTTT	CASRDPTGPVAEKLFF
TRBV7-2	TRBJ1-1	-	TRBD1	TGTGCCAGCAACCAGGGACAGGGAAACACTGAAGCTTTCTTT	CASNQGQGNTEAFF
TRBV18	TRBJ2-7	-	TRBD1	TGTGCCAGCTCCCTCGGACAGGGGGCCTACGAGCAGTACTTC	CASSLGQGAYEQYF
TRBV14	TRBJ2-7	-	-	TGTGCCAGCAGCCCCCTAGGGGTGTCCCTCTACGAGCAGTACTTC	CASSPLGVSLYEQYF
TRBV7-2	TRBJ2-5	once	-	TGTGCCAGCAGCTTACGACTATCCGCGGAGACCCAGTACTTC	CASSLRLSAETQYF
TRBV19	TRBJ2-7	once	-	TGTGCCAGTAGTAGGCAGGTCAGCTCCTACGAGCAGTACTTC	CASSRQVSSYEQYF
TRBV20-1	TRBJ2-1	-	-	TGCAGTGCTAGAGGTTCCCTCGAGCAGTTCTTC	CSARGSLEQFF
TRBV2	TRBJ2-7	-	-	TGTGCCAGCAGGCGGGACGGACCCTACGAGCAGTACTTC	CASRRDGPYEQYF
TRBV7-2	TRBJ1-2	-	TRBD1	TGTGCCAGCAGCACGAGGACAGGGGGTTACTATGGCTACACCTTC	CASSTRTGGYYGYTF
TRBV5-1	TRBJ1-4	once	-	TGCGCCAGCAGCTTCCGGACAGTCGCAACTAATGAAAAACTGTTTTTT	CASSFRTVATNEKLFF
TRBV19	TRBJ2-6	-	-	TGTGCCAGTAGTATCGGGGGCTCTGGGGCCAACGTCCTGACTTTC	CASSIGGSGANVLTF
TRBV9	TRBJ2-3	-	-	TGTGCCAGCAGCAGGACGGGGGAGGATACGCAGTATTTT	CASSRTGEDTQYF
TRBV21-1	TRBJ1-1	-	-	TGTGCCAGCAGCAAAGACGGCAGGGAATCTGAAGCTTTCTTT	CASSKDGRESEAFF
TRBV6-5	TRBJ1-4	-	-	TGTGCCAGCAGTTACGGAGGGGCGAGCGGTGAAAAACTGTTTTTT	CASSYGGASGEKLFF
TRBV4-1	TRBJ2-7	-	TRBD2	TGCGCCAGCAGCCAAGATAGCGGGGCCGGCTCCTACGAGCAGTACTTC	CASSQDSGAGSYEQYF
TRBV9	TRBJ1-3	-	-	TGTGCCAGCAGCACCACATCAGGGGCGAGCTCTGGAAACACCATATATTTT	CASSTTSGASSGNTIYF
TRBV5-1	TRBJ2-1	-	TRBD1	TGCGCCAGCAGCCCGCTGACAGGGGGCAACTCTGAGCAGTTCTTC	CASSPLTGGNSEQFF